Included here is one T cell receptor (beta chain) sequence, with context. Antigen specificity is unknown. TCRdb's table, derived via immunoSEQ multiplex PCR, lists solely in-frame clones and lacks some. The sample comprises roughly 130,000 clones, roughly 84% of which are singletons, and 2.5% to 3.5% rests with the top ten. The data belong to a study of PD-L1 blockade in urothelial cancer. Findings and limits, study-wide: Below-median pretreatment blood TCR clonality was a predictor of better survival.

This CDR3 region has 14 residues. Between the trimmed V and J ends, which lost 8 bases and 6 bases, there was a span of 17 bases. CDR1 and CDR2 (germline): MDHEN, SYDVKM. Time point described: pretreatment peripheral blood. Peripheral blood mononuclear cells were collected from every patient before and during treatment, yielding between 1 and 8 samples per patient. The chain recombines TRBV28 with TRBJ1-5; D is perhaps TRBD1 (5 bases). Specimen: PBMCs, collected around atezolizumab (anti-PD-L1) treatment. The sequence derives from a man aged 45 to 65 with urothelial cancer. The CDR3 sequence is CASLLLRVGQPQHF. The DNA of the CDR3 is TGTGCCAGCCTTTTGCTCAGGGTCGGTCAGCCCCAGCATTTT.